This TCR beta chain came from a study of human T cells and chemical hapten exposure. This clonotype was detected many times. Its antigen is still unknown. The CDR3 is 12 amino acids. V was clipped by 1 base and J by 6 bases, with 7 bases between them. From germline, CDR1 is SGHKS and CDR2 YYEKEE (reference sequence). Time point defined: pre-sensitization, week 0. Treatment described: therapeutic diphenylcyclopropenone sensitization with weekly scalp DPC. Findings of the study overall: Patch test score showed a positive correlation with PT1 expanded TCR counts.

TCRdb redid the calling of the RACE reads with MiXCR, one entry per CDR3 protein. This repertoire shows 350,000 to 450,000 distinct CDR3 sequences, approximately 5.1% found once; its top ten account for around 2.6%. This TCR came from a woman in her forties or fifties with alopecia areata. Some clones in this sample may be carry-over from other donors' samples. J is TRBJ1-2 and V is TRBV5-5; D remains ambiguous. The starting material was whole blood, obtained in connection with sensitization to the hapten diphenylcyclopropenone (DPC). The CDR3, as DNA: TGTGCCAGCAGCTTGACCAGCGATGGCTACACCTTC. Protein product: CASSLTSDGYTF. The full variable domain, in which reference TRBV5-5 and TRBJ1-2 provide the parts outside the CDR3, is DAGVTQSPTHLIKTRGQQVTLRCSPISGHKSVSWYQQVLGQGPQFIFQYYEKEERGRGNFPDRFSARQFPNYSSELNVNALLLGDSALYLCASSLTSDGYTFGSGTRLTVV.